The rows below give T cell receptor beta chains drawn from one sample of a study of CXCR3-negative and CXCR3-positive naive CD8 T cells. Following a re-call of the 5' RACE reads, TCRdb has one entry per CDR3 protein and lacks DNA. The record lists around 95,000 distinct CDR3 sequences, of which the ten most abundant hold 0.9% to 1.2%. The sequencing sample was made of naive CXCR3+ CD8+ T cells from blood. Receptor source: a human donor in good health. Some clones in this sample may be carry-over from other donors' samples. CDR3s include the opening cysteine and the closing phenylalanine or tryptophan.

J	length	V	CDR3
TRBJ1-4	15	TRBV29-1	CSVEMVGQGEEKLFF
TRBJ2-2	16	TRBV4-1	CASSQDLGPSTGELFF
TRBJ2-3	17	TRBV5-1	CASSGMGLAETTDTQYF
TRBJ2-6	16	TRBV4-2	CASSQVAGDGANVLTF
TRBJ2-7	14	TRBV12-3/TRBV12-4	CASSLSGARDEQYF
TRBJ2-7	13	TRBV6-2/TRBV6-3	CASSTRQFPEQCF
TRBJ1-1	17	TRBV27	CASSWSGSLGVNTEAFF
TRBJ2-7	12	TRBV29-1	CSALTGLYEQYF
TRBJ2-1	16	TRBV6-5	CASSYSFRSSYNEQFF
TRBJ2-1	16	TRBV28	CASTPLPGSSYNEQFF
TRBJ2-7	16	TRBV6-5	CASSYRIGTATYEQYF
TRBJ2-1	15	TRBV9	CASSVGPDPYNEQFF
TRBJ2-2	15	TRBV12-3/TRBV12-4	CATAGLAFGTGELFF
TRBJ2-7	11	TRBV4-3	CASSQAIEQYF
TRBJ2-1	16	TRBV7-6	CASSRGGYSSYNEQFF
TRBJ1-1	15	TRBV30	CAWSGGDRVYTEAFF
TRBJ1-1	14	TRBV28	CASSFRTALTEAFF
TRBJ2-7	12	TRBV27	CASSRVGYEQYF
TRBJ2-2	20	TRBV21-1	CASSKPSGQDPLMNTGELFF
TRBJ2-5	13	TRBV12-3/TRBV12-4	CASRGIGLGTQYF
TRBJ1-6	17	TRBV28	CASSSLTSLPHNSPLHF
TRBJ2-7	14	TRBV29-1	CSVSRTGGFVEQYF
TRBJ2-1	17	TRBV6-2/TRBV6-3	CASSAPSGTSSYNEQFF
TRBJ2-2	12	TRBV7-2	CASSLGTGELFF
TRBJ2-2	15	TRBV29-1	CSVEGGSSNTGELFF
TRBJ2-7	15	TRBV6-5	CASSTPGGASHEQYF
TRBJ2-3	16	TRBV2	CASSGRSGGGIDTQYF
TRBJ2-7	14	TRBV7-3	CASSLAGGSGEQYF
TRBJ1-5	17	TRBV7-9	CASSFKPQGEGNQPQHF
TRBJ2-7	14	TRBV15	CATSRGSDGYEQYF
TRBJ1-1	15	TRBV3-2	CASSQDSDRVTEAFF
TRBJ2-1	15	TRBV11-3	CASSPRTSASNEQFF
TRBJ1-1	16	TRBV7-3	CASSVGGGVMNTEAFF